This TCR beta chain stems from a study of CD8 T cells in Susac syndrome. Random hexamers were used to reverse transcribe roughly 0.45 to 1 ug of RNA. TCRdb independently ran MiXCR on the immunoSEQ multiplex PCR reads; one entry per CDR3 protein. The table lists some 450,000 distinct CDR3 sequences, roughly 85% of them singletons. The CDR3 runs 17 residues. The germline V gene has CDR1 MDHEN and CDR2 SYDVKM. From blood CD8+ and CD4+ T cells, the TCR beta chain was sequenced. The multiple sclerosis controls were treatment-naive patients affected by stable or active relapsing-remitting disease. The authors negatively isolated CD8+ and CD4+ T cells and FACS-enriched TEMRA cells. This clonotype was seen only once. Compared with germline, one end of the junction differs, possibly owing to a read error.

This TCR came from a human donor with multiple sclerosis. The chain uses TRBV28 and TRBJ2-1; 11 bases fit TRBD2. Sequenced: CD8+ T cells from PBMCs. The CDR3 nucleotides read TGTGCCAGTAGTTTAGTACTAGCGGGAGTGGGTAGTAATGAGCAGTTCTTC. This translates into CASSLVLAGVGSNEQFF.